The T cell receptor (beta chain) described here comes from a study of blood T cell repertoires in COVID-19. Study-level background: Acute and convalescent COVID-19 specimens originated in the United States, Italy and Spain. PBMCs, B-cell-depleted T cells, or T cells were the source of the cDNA or gDNA that made up the material.

CDR3 length: 15 amino acids. CDR1 SEHNR and CDR2 FQNEAQ come from the germline V gene (reference sequence). The J segment lost 4 bases and the V segment lost 3 bases, leaving 8 bases of the junction unmatched. Some clones are missing from TCRdb's copy, which holds only in-frame ones; the method was immunoSEQ multiplex PCR. The sample has some 190,000 clones; 86% are singletons. The sequence derives from a man in his forties with acute COVID-19. V and J are TRBV7-9 and TRBJ1-2; TRBD1 agrees at 7 bases. Sequencing was carried out using PBMCs or T cells enriched from blood (not recorded which). CDR3 region: CASSFTQGQSYGYTF. DNA of the CDR3: TGTGCCAGCAGCTTTACACAGGGACAGAGCTATGGCTACACCTTC.